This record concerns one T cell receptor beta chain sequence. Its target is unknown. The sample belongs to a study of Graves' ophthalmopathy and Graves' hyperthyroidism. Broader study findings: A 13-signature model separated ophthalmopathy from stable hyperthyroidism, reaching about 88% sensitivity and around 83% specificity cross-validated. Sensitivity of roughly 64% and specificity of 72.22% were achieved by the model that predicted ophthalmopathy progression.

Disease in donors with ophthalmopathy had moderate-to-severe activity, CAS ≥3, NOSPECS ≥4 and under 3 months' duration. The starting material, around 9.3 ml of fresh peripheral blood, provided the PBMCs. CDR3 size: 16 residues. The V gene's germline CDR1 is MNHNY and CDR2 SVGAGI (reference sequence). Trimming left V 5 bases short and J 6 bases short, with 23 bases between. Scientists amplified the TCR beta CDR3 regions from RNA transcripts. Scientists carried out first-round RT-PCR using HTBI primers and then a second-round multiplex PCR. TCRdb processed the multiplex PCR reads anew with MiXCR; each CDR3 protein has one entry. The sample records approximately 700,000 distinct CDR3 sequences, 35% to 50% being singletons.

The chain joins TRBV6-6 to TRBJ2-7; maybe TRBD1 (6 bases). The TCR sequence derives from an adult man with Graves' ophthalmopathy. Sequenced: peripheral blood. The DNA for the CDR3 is TGTGCCAGCAGTGAATACCGGGACACTGGGGGATTCGAGCAGTACTTC. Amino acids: CASSEYRDTGGFEQYF.